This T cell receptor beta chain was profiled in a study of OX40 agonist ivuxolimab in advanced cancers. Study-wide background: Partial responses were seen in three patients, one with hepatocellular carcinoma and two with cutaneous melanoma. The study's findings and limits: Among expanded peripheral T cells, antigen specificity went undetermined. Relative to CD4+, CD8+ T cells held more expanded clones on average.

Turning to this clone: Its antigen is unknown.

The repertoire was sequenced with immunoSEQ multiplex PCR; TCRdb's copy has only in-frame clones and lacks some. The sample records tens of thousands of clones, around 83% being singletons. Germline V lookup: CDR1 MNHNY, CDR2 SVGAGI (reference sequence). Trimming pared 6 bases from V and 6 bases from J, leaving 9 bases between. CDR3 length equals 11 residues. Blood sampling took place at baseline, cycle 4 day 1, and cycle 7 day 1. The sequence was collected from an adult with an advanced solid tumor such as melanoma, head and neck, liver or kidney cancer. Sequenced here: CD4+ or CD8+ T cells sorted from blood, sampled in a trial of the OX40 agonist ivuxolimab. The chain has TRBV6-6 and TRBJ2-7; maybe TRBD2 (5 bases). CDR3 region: CASRLGSEQYF. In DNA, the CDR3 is TGTGCCAGCAGACTAGGAAGCGAGCAGTACTTC.